This is a list of T cell receptor beta chains from one sample in a study of T cells in Graves' hyperthyroidism and ophthalmopathy. TCRdb fed the multiplex PCR reads into MiXCR, producing one record per CDR3 protein. The sample holds approximately 300,000 distinct CDR3 sequences, about 15% seen once. Sequenced: blood. The receptors shown here come from a man between 25 and 39 years old with Graves' hyperthyroidism. The CDR3 runs from the conserved cysteine through the conserved F or W. A D gene is named only where the DNA matches it firmly. Size is stated for part of the rows, as once, few or many counts, or as a class when the clone is expanded.

V	size	D	J	CDR3	DNA
TRBV12-3/TRBV12-4	NA	TRBD1	TRBJ1-5	CASSLRTGGDQPQHF	TGTGCCAGCAGTTTGAGGACAGGAGGCGATCAGCCCCAGCATTTT
TRBV5-1	NA	TRBD1	TRBJ1-1	CASSLSGQGRQGTEAFF	TGCGCCAGCAGCTTGTCGGGACAGGGGCGGCAGGGAACTGAAGCTTTCTTT
TRBV19	few	TRBD1	TRBJ2-2	CASTPGRQGANTGELFF	TGTGCCAGTACTCCCGGTAGGCAGGGGGCGAACACCGGGGAGCTGTTTTTT
TRBV29-1	many	NA	TRBJ2-3	CSVIQGGTDTQYF	TGCAGCGTAATCCAGGGTGGGACAGATACGCAGTATTTT
TRBV27	few	NA	TRBJ2-1	CASRALGKLAGSNEQFF	TGTGCCAGCAGAGCGTTGGGCAAACTCGCGGGAAGTAATGAGCAGTTCTTC
TRBV3-1	NA	NA	TRBJ2-2	CASSSAANTGELFF	TGTGCCAGCAGCAGCGCCGCGAACACCGGGGAGCTGTTTTTT
TRBV20-1	many	NA	TRBJ2-7	CSAREALAYEQYF	TGCAGTGCTAGAGAGGCCTTAGCCTACGAGCAGTACTTC
TRBV7-9	NA	NA	TRBJ1-2	CASSPPGTAGYTF	TGTGCCAGCAGCCCACCAGGGACGGCTGGCTACACCTTC
TRBV11-2	many	TRBD1	TRBJ2-7	CASSPGGPTPLYEQYF	TGTGCCAGCAGCCCAGGGGGACCAACCCCCCTTTACGAGCAGTACTTC
TRBV28	many	NA	TRBJ2-7	CASSLMDEQYF	TGTGCCAGCAGTTTAATGGACGAGCAGTACTTC
TRBV6-1	few	TRBD2	TRBJ2-3	CASTSGIGFDTQYF	TGTGCCAGCACGAGCGGGATTGGATTTGATACGCAGTATTTT
TRBV4-1	few	TRBD2	TRBJ2-7	CASSQDLTSGSHEQYF	TGCGCCAGCAGCCAAGATCTAACTAGCGGGAGCCACGAGCAGTACTTC
TRBV4-1	many	TRBD2	TRBJ2-7	CAASTSVYEQYF	TGCGCCGCCTCGACTAGCGTCTACGAGCAGTACTTC
TRBV18	NA	NA	TRBJ1-1	CASSPNTENTEAFF	TGTGCCAGCTCACCAAATACGGAAAACACTGAAGCTTTCTTT
TRBV28	few	TRBD2	TRBJ2-2	CASSPSSGRGFGGELFF	TGTGCCAGCAGTCCTTCTAGCGGGAGAGGTTTCGGGGGGGAGCTGTTTTTT
TRBV6-1	few	TRBD2	TRBJ2-2	CASGGTSGPTGELFF	TGTGCCAGCGGCGGGACTAGCGGCCCAACCGGGGAGCTGTTTTTT
TRBV29-1	NA	TRBD2	TRBJ2-3	CSVAGLAEPDTQYF	TGCAGCGTTGCCGGGCTAGCGGAACCAGATACGCAGTATTTT
TRBV28	many	NA	TRBJ2-5	CASGGLGETQYF	TGTGCCAGCGGGGGGCTCGGAGAGACCCAGTACTTC
TRBV27	few	NA	TRBJ2-1	CASSLSTGTVSYNEQFF	TGTGCCAGCAGTCTCTCTACCGGGACTGTCTCCTACAATGAGCAGTTCTTC
TRBV20-1	many	NA	TRBJ2-7	CSGGTQSYEQYF	TGCAGTGGGGGAACCCAATCCTACGAGCAGTACTTC
TRBV20-1	NA	NA	TRBJ1-2	CSARDLDGTLNYGYTF	TGCAGTGCTAGAGATTTGGACGGGACTCTTAACTATGGCTACACCTTC
TRBV20-1	many	TRBD1	TRBJ2-7	CSAAEGQGYEQYF	TGCAGTGCCGCGGAGGGACAGGGGTACGAGCAGTACTTC
TRBV18	NA	NA	TRBJ2-1	CASSPQVASYNEQFF	TGTGCCAGCTCTCCTCAGGTTGCGTCCTACAATGAGCAGTTCTTC
TRBV11-3	many	NA	TRBJ1-1	CASSSGQPNTEAFF	TGTGCCAGCAGCTCAGGACAGCCTAACACTGAAGCTTTCTTT